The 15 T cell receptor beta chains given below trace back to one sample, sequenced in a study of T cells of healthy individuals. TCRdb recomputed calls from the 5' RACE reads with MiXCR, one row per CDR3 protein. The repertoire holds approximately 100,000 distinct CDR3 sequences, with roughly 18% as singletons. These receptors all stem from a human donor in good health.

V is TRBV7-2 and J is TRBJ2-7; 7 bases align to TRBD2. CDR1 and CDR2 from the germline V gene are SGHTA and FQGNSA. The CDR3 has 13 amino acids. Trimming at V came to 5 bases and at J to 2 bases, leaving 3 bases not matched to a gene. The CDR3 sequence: CASSHTSAYEQYF. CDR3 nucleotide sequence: TGTGCCAGCAGCCATACTAGCGCCTACGAGCAGTACTTC.

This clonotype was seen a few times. CDR3 sequence reads: CASSRGGNQPQHF. As DNA, the CDR3 is TGTGCCAGCTCTAGGGGGGGCAATCAGCCCCAGCATTTT. This chain connects TRBV6-2 or TRBV6-3 to TRBJ1-5, with D perhaps TRBD1 (6 bases). Looked up from germline, CDR1 is MNHEY and CDR2 is SVGEGT. There are 13 residues in the CDR3. With 8 bases removed from V and 2 bases from J, the gap between germline ends came to 10 bases.

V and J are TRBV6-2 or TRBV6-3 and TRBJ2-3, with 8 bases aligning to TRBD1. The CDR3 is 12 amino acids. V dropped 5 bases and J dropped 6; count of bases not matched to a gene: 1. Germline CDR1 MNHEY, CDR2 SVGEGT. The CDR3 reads CASSRQGDTQYF. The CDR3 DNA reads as TGTGCCAGCAGTCGACAGGGGGATACGCAGTATTTT.

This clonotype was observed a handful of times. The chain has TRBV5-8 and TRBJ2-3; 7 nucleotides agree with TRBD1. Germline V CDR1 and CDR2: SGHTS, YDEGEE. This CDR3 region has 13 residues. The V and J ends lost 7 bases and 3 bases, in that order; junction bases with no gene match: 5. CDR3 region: CASLRGRTDTQYF. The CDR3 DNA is TGTGCCAGCCTCAGGGGGAGAACAGATACGCAGTATTTT.

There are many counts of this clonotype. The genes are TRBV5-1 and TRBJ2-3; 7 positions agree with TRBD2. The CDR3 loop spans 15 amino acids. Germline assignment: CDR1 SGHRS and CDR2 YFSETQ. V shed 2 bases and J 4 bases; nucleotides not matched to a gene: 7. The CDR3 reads CASSFAGGSPDTQYF. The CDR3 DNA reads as TGCGCCAGCAGCTTTGCGGGCGGGAGTCCAGATACGCAGTATTTT.

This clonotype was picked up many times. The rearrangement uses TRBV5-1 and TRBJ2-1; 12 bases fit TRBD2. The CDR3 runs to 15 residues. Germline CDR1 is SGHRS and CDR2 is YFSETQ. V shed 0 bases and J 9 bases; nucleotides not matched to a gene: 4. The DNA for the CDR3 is TGCGCCAGCAGCTTGGCTAGCGGGAGGGCCGGTGAGCAGTTCTTC. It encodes CASSLASGRAGEQFF.

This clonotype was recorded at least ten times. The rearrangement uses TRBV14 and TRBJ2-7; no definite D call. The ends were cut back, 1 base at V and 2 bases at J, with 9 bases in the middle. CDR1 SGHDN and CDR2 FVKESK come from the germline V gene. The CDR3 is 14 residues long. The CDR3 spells CASSQVGRPYEQYF. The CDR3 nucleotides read TGTGCCAGCAGCCAAGTCGGCAGACCCTACGAGCAGTACTTC.

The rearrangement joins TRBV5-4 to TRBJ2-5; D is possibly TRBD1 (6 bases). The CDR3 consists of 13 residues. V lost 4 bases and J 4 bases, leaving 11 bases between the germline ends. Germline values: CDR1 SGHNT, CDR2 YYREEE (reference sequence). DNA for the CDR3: TGTGCCAGCAGCAACAGGGTTCTAGAGACCCAGTACTTC. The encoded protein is CASSNRVLETQYF.

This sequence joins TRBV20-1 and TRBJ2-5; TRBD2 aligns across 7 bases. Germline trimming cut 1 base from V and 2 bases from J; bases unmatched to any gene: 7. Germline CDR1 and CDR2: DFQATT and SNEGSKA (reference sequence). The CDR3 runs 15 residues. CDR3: CSARGGAGQQETQYF. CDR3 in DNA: TGCAGTGCTAGAGGGGGAGCGGGGCAACAAGAGACCCAGTACTTC.

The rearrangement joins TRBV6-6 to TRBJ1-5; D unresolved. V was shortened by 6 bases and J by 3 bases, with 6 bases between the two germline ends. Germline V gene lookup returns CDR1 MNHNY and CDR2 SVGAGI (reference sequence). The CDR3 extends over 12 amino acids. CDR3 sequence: CASREFNQPQHF. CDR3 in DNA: TGTGCCAGCAGGGAATTCAATCAGCCCCAGCATTTT.

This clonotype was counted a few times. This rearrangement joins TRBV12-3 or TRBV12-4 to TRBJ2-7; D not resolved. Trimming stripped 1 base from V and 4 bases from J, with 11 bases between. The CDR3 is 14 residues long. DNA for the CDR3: TGTGCCAGCAGTTTAGGAATGGGGTCTTACGAGCAGTACTTC. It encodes CASSLGMGSYEQYF.

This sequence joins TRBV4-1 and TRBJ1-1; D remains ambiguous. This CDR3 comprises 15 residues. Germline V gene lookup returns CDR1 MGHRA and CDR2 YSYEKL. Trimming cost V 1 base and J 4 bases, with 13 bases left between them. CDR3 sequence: CASSQGGGGGTEAFF. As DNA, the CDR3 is TGCGCCAGCAGCCAAGGTGGCGGAGGAGGCACTGAAGCTTTCTTT.

CDR3: CSAKKTSGRALGELFF. The DNA for the CDR3 is TGCAGTGCTAAAAAAACTAGCGGGAGGGCCCTCGGGGAGCTGTTTTTT. The chain is built from TRBV20-1 and TRBJ2-2; 13 positions agree with TRBD2. The CDR3 is made up of 16 amino acids. The germline V gene encodes CDR1 DFQATT and CDR2 SNEGSKA (reference sequence). V shed 4 bases and J 7 bases; nucleotides not matched to a gene: 9.

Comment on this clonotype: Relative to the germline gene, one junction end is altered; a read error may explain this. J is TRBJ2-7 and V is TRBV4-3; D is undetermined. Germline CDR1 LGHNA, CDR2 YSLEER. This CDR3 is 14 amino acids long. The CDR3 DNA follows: TGCGCCAGCAGCCAAGAAGCCCCCTCCTACAAGCAGTACTTC. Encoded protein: CASSQEAPSYKQYF.

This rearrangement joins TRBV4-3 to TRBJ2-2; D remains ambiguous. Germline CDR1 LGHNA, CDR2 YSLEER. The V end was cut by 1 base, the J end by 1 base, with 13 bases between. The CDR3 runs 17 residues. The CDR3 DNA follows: TGCGCCAGCAGCCAAGGTGGGCTCAGGTGGAACACCGGGGAGCTGTTTTTT. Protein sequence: CASSQGGLRWNTGELFF.